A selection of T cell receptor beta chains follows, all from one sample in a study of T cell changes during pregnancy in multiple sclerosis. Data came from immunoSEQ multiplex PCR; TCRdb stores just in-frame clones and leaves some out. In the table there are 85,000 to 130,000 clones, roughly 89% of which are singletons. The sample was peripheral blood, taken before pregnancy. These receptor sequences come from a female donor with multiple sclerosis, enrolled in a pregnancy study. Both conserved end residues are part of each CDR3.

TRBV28	CASSSGPGYGYTF
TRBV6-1	CASSFLTALSEAFF
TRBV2	CASHSDADTQYF
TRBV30	CAWSDAGTGRTGELFF
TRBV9	CASSLQPGQGSEQFF
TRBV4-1	CASSLTGTGKEKLFF
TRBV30	CAWRGVAYGYTF
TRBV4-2	CASSQEAANYGYTF
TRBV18	CASSQTSGLYNEQFF
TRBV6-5	CASSVEENQPQHF
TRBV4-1	CASSQVYRTYGYTF
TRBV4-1	CASSLQLDRAPYGYTF
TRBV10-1	CASSGRGGPSYNEQFF
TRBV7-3	CASSSPLASSSTGELFF
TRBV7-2	CASSLDRYTDTQYF
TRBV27	CASSYSPGMNTGELFF